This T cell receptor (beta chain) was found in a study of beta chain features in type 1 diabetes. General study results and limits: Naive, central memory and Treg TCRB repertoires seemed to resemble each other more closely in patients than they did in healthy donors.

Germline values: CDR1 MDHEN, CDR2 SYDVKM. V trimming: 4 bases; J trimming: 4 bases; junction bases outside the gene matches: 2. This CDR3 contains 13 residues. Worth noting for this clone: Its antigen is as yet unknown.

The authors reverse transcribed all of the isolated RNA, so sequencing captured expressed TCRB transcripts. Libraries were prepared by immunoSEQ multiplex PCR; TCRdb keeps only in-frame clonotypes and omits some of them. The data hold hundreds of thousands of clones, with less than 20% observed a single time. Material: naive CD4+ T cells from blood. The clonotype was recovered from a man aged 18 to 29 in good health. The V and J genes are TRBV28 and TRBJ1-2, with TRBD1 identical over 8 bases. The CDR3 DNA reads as TGTGCCAGCAGTTCAGGGGGCCTCTATGGCTACACCTTC. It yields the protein CASSSGGLYGYTF.